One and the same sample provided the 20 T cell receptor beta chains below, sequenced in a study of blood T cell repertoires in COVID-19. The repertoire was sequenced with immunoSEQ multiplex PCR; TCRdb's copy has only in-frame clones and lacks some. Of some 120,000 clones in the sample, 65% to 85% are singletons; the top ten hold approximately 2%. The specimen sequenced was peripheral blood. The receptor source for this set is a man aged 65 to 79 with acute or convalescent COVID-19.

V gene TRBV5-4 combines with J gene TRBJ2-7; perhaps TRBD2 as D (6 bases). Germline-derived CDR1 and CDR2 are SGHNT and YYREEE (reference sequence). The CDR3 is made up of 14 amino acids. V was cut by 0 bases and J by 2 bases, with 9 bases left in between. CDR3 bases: TGTGCCAGCAGCTTGGACGGGGGACCCTACGAGCAGTACTTC. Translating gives CASSLDGGPYEQYF.

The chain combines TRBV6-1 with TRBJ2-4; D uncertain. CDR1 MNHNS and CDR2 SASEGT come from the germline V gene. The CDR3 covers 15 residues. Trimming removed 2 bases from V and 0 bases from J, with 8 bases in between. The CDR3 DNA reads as TGTGCCAGCAGTGAACAGCGTCTAGCCAAAAACATTCAGTACTTC. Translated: CASSEQRLAKNIQYF.

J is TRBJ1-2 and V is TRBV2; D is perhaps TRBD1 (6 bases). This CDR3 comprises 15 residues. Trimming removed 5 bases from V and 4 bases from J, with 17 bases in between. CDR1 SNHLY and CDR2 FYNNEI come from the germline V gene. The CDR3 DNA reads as TGTGCCAGCAGTTTAACAACAGGGTCCTCCTATGGCTACACCTTC. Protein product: CASSLTTGSSYGYTF.

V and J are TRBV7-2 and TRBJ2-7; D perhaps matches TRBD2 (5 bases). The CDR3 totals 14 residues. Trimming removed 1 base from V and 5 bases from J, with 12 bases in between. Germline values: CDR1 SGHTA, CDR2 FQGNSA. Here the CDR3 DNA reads TGTGCCAGCAGCTTAGGGGCTAGCTTCGACGAGCAGTACTTC. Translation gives CASSLGASFDEQYF. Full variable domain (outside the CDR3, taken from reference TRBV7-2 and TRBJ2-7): GAGVSQSPSNKVTEKGKDVELRCDPISGHTALYWYRQSLGQGLEFLIYFQGNSAPDKSGLPSDRFSAERTGGSVSTLTIQRTQQEDSAVYLCASSLGASFDEQYFGPGTRLTVT.

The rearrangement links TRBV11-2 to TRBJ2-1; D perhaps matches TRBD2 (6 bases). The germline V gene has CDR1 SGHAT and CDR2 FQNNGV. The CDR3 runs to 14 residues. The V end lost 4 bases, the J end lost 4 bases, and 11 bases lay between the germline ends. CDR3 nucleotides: TGTGCCAGCAGCTCGGACTACCAATACAATGAGCAGTTCTTC. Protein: CASSSDYQYNEQFF.

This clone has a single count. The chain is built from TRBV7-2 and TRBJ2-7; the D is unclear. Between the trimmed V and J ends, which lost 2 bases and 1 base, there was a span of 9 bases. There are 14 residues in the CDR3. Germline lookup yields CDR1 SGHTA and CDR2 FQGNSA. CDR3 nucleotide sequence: TGTGCCAGCAGCTTAAATTCCGTATCCTACGAGCAGTACTTC. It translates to CASSLNSVSYEQYF.

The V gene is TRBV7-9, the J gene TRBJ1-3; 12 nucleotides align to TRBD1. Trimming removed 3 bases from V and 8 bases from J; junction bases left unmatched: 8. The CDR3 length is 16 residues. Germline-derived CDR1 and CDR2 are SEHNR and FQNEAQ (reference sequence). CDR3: CASSFLTGQGADTIYF. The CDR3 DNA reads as TGTGCCAGCAGCTTCCTAACGGGACAGGGGGCGGACACCATATATTTT.

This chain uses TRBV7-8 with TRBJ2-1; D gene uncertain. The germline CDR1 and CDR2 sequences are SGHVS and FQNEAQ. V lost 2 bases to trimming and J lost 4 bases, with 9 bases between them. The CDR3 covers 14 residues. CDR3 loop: CASSLSPTYNEQFF. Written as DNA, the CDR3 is TGTGCCAGCAGCTTAAGTCCTACTTACAATGAGCAGTTCTTC.

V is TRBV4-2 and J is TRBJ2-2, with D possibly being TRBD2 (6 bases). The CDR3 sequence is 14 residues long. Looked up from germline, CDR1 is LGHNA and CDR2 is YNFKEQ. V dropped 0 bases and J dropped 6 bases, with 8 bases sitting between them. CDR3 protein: CASSQDRRAGELFF. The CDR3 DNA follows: TGTGCCAGCAGCCAAGATCGGAGGGCCGGGGAGCTGTTTTTT.

The CDR3 region is CATRLEETQYF. In DNA form, the CDR3 reads TGTGCCACCCGACTAGAAGAGACCCAGTACTTC. The chain joins TRBV6-5 to TRBJ2-5, with D possibly TRBD2 on 6 matching bases. The CDR3 totals 11 residues. The germline gives CDR1 MNHEY, CDR2 SVGAGI. The V gene lost 10 bases and the J gene lost 3 bases, with 9 bases spanning the gap.

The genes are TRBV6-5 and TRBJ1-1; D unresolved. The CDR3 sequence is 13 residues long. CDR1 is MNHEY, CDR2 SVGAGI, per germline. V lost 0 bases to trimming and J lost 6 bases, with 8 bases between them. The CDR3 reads CASSYSPGSEAFF. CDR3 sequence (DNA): TGTGCCAGCAGTTACTCCCCGGGGTCTGAAGCTTTCTTT.

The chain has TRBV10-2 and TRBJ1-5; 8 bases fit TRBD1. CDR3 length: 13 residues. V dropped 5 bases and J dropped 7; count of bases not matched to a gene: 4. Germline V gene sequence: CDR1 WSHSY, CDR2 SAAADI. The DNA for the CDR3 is TGCGCCAGCAGTACGGGACAGGCGCAGCCCCAGCATTTT. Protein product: CASSTGQAQPQHF.

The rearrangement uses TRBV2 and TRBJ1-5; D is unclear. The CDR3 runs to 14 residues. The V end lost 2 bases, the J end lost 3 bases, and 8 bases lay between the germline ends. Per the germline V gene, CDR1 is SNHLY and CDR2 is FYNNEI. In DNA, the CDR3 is TGTGCCAGCAGTGAACTGTCGGTCAATCAGCCCCAGCATTTT. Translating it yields CASSELSVNQPQHF.

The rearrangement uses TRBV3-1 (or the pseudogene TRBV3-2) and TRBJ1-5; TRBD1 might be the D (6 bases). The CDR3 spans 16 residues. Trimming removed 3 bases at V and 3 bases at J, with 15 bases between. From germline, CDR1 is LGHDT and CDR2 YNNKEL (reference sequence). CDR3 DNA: TGTGCCAGCAGCCACGGGGGGCCTACCTCCAATCAGCCCCAGCATTTT. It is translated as CASSHGGPTSNQPQHF.

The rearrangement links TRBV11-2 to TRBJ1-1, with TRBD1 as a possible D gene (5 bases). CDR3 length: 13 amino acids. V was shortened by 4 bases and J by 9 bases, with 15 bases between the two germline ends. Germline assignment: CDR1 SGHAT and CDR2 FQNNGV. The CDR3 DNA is TGTGCCAGCAGCTCGGTCGGGGGAGAGAAAGCTTTCTTT. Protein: CASSSVGGEKAFF.

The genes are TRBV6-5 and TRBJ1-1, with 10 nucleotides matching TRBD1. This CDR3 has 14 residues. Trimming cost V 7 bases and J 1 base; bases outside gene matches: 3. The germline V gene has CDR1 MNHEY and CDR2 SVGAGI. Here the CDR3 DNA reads TGTGCCAGCACTCGGACAGGGGGGAACACTGAAGCTTTCTTT. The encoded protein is CASTRTGGNTEAFF.

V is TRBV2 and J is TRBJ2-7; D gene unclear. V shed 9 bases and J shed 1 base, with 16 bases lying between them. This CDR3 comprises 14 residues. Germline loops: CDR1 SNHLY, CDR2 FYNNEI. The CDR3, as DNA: TGTGCCAGACAGCAATCGCGAAGGTCCTACGAGCAGTACTTC. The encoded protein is CARQQSRRSYEQYF. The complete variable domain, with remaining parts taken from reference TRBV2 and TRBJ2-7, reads EPEVTQTPSHQVTQMGQEVILRCVPISNHLYFYWYRQILGQKVEFLVSFYNNEISEKSEIFDDQFSVERPDGSNFTLKIRSTKLEDSAMYFCARQQSRRSYEQYFGPGTRLTVT.

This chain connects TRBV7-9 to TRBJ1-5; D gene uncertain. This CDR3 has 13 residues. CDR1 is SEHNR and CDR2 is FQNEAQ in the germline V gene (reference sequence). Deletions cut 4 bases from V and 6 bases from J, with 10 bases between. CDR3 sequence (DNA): TGTGCCAGCAGCTCCGGAGTACGTCAGCCCCAGCATTTT. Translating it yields CASSSGVRQPQHF.

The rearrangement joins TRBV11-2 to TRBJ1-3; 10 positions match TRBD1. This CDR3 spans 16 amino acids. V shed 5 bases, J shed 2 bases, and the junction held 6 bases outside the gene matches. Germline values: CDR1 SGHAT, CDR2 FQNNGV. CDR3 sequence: CASSPGTGDTGNTIYF. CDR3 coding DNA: TGTGCCAGCAGCCCTGGGACAGGGGATACTGGAAACACCATATATTTT.

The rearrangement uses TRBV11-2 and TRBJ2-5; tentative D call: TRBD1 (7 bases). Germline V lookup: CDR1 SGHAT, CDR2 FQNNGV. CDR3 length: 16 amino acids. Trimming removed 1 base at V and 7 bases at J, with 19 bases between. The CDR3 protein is CASSLVSRGVQGTQYF. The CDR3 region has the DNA TGTGCCAGCAGCTTAGTTAGCAGGGGGGTCCAGGGGACCCAGTACTTC.